A single TCR beta chain is shown here with its context. Its antigen is not identified. Per germline, CDR1 SEHNR and CDR2 FQNEAQ (reference sequence). After removal of 1 base from V and 3 bases from J, the junction contained 4 bases not matched to a gene. This CDR3 is 15 amino acids long. The data were taken from a study of cytomegalovirus exposure and HLA in healthy donors. Findings of the study overall: Cytomegalovirus status was reportedly diagnosed by the classifier with high sensitivity and specificity.

Repertoires were generated with immunoSEQ multiplex PCR, while TCRdb's copy carries only in-frame clones and drops some. The sample lists a few hundred thousand clones, 65% to 85% seen once, with roughly 13% in the top ten. The chain couples TRBV7-9 to TRBJ1-2, with 8 bases that match TRBD1. This TCR derives from a young woman in good health and CMV-seropositive. Sequenced: PBMCs. The CDR3 DNA reads TGTGCCAGCAGCTTAGGGGTGGGACAGGACTATGGCTACACCTTC. Protein product: CASSLGVGQDYGYTF.